One and the same sample provided the 8 T cell receptor beta chains below, sequenced in a study of CD8 T cells in ankylosing spondylitis (dated by TCRdb to 2015 to 2018). Library construction relied on 5' RACE. The sequencing machine was an Illumina HiSeq 2500. The public sequencing data were trimmed at Q25 with fastp and processed into clonotypes with MiXCR by TCRdb, which kept only in-frame beta chains. Each entry is one CDR3 protein sequence, shown with its most common DNA and genes. The sample yields 200,000 to 250,000 distinct CDR3 sequences; roughly a tenth were counted once. Over 20% of the sample belongs to the ten largest clones. Sequenced input: blood, either unsorted or a sorted T cell fraction (not recorded which). The receptors derive from a male donor with ankylosing spondylitis or in good health (not recorded which).

This clonotype has a count of ten or more. V is TRBV12-3 or TRBV12-4 and J is TRBJ2-4; TRBD2 aligns across 8 bases. The junction had 11 bases not matched to a gene; V was cut back by 6 bases and J by 7 bases. The CDR3 has 15 amino acids. In nucleotides, the CDR3 is TGTGCCAGCAGATTTGGACCCGGCGGGAGGAACATTCAGTACTTC. Translating it yields CASRFGPGGRNIQYF.

This clonotype was recorded at least ten times. At one end the junction does not follow the germline gene, possibly because of a read error. The chain has TRBV7-7 and TRBJ2-7; D possibly corresponds to TRBD1 (5 bases). The CDR3 covers 14 residues. Germline V gene sequence: CDR1 SSHAT, CDR2 FNYEAQ (reference sequence). For the CDR3, the DNA is TGTGCTAGCAGCCCCCGGACACCCTTCTACGAGCAGTACTTC. This translates into CASSPRTPFYEQYF.

In this sample, this clonotype turned up a few times. The V gene is TRBV20-1, the J gene TRBJ1-2, with D hard to call. The ends were cut back, 0 bases at V and 2 bases at J, with 10 bases in the middle. The V gene's germline CDR1 is DFQATT and CDR2 SNEGSKA (reference sequence). The CDR3 covers 14 residues. CDR3 in amino acids: CSARDDTRNYGYTF. In DNA form, the CDR3 reads TGCAGTGCTAGAGATGACACACGGAACTATGGCTACACCTTC.

This clonotype was picked up many times. The chain links TRBV24-1 to TRBJ2-2, with D possibly matching TRBD1 (5 bases). The CDR3 is 16 residues long. CDR1 KGHDR and CDR2 SFDVKD come from the germline V gene. The V end was cut by 4 bases, the J end by 1 base, with 12 bases between. Here the CDR3 reads CATSESGSRNTGELFF. The CDR3 bases are TGTGCCACCAGTGAATCAGGGTCACGGAACACCGGGGAGCTGTTTTTT.

This clonotype was observed at least ten times. The chain carries TRBV6-5 and TRBJ1-1, with unresolved D. The germline V gene encodes CDR1 MNHEY and CDR2 SVGAGI. V lost 2 bases and J lost 1, with 5 bases in between. CDR3 length: 13 amino acids. This chain's CDR3 is CASSYGENTEAFF. The CDR3, as DNA: TGTGCCAGCAGTTACGGGGAGAACACTGAAGCTTTCTTT.

About this clonotype: Possible read error: a much larger clone is one base away. The chain combines TRBV5-1 with TRBJ1-3; D might be TRBD1 (6 bases). The CDR3 consists of 18 residues. Germline CDR1 reads SGHRS; CDR2 reads YFSETQ. V dropped 5 bases and J dropped 4 bases, with 25 bases sitting between them. CDR3 loop: CASSPNRPTGNAGNTIYF. CDR3 sequence (DNA): TGCGCCAGCAGTCCGAATCGGCCTACAGGGAACGCGGGAAACACCATATATTTT.

This clonotype was recorded at least ten times. The chain uses TRBV3-1 and TRBJ1-5, with D possibly TRBD1 on 5 matching bases. CDR1 LGHDT and CDR2 YNNKEL come from the germline V gene (reference sequence). Deletions cut 8 bases from V and 6 bases from J, with 11 bases between. The CDR3 covers 12 residues. Here the CDR3 reads CASGWGSQPQHF. CDR3 in DNA: TGTGCCAGCGGCTGGGGCAGTCAGCCCCAGCATTTT.

The chain uses TRBV7-2 and TRBJ2-1, with D unclear. Between the trimmed V and J ends, which lost 6 bases and 5 bases, there was a span of 5 bases. CDR3 length: 11 amino acids. Per germline, CDR1 SGHTA and CDR2 FQGNSA. As DNA, the CDR3 is TGTGCCAGCAGTCCCGACAATGAGCAGTTCTTC. It encodes CASSPDNEQFF.